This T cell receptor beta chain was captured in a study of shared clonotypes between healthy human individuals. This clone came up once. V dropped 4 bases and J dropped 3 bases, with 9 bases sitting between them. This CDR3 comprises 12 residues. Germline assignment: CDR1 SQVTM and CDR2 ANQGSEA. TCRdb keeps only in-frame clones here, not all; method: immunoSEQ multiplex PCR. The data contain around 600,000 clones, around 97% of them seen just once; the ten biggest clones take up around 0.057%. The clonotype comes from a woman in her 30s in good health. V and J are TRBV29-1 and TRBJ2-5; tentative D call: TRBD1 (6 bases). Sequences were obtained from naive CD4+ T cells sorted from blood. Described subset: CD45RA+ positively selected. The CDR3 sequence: CSVARTEETQYF. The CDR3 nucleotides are TGCAGCGTTGCCCGGACAGAAGAGACCCAGTACTTC.